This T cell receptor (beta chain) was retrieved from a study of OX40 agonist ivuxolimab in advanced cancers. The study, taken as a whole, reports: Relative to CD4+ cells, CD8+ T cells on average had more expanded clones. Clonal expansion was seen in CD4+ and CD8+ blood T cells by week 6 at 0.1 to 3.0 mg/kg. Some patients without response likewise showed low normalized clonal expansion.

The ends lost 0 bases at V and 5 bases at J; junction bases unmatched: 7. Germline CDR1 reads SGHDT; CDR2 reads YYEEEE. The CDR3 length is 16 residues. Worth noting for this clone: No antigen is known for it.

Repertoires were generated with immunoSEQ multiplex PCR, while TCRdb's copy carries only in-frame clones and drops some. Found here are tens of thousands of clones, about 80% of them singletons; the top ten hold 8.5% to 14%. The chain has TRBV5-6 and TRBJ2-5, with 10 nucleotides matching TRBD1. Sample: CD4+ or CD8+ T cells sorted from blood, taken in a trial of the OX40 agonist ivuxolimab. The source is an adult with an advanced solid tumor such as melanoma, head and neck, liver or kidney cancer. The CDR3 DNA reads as TGTGCCAGCAGCTTGGACTTCGGGACAGGGGAGGAGACCCAGTACTTC. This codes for CASSLDFGTGEETQYF.